Shown below are 24 T cell receptor beta chains from a single sample sequenced in a study of preoperative IRX-2 immunotherapy in early breast cancer. TCRdb's table, derived via immunoSEQ multiplex PCR, lists solely in-frame clones and lacks some. This table has approximately 30,000 clones, nearly 90% appearing once. Specified treatment: preoperative locoregional IRX-2 cytokine immunotherapy. Sequencing was performed on tumor tissue, taken after IRX-2 immunotherapy. The receptors here all came from a human donor with breast cancer.

The V gene is TRBV6-8, the J gene TRBJ1-1; no reliable D call. The germline CDR1 and CDR2 sequences are MNHGY and SAAAGT. The CDR3 consists of 14 residues. Trimming took off 6 bases at V and 0 bases at J, with 11 bases between the two ends. The CDR3 DNA sequence: TGTGCCAGCAGACGGCAGGCCCTGAACACTGAAGCTTTCTTT. The encoded protein is CASRRQALNTEAFF.

This clone was picked up a small number of times. The chain joins TRBV6-8 to TRBJ1-4, with a possible D match to TRBD1 (6 bases). Germline values: CDR1 MNHGY, CDR2 SAAAGT. Deletions cut 7 bases from V and 8 bases from J, with 17 bases between. CDR3 length equals 14 residues. The DNA of the CDR3 is TGTGCCAGCATCCGGGGGCAGGGAGGAGAAAAACTGTTTTTT. The encoded protein is CASIRGQGGEKLFF.

The CDR3 nucleotides are TGTGCCAGCAGGTTACGGGGGGCGGGTAATGAAAAACTGTTTTTT. It yields the protein CASRLRGAGNEKLFF. V usage is TRBV15 and J usage is TRBJ1-4; D might be TRBD1 (6 bases). The CDR3 totals 15 residues. Between the trimmed V and J ends, which lost 10 bases and 4 bases, there was a span of 19 bases. CDR1 is LNHNV, CDR2 YYDKDF, per germline (reference sequence).

V gene TRBV11-3 combines with J gene TRBJ2-2, with D possibly being TRBD1 (5 bases). The CDR3 sequence is 15 residues long. Germline V lookup: CDR1 SGHNT, CDR2 YENEEA. Trimming took off 2 bases at V and 1 base at J, with 8 bases between the two ends. The chain's CDR3 is CASSLWQGNTGELFF. DNA for the CDR3: TGTGCCAGCAGCTTATGGCAGGGGAACACCGGGGAGCTGTTTTTT. The whole variable domain, remainder taken from reference TRBV11-3 and TRBJ2-2, is EAGVVQSPRYKIIEKKQPVAFWCNPISGHNTLYWYLQNLGQGPELLIRYENEEAVDDSQLPKDRFSAERLKGVDSTLKIQPAELGDSAVYLCASSLWQGNTGELFFGEGSRLTVL.

This clone was detected a few times. CDR3 residues: CASPIRRGETEAFF. The CDR3, as DNA: TGTGCTAGCCCTATCCGGCGGGGCGAGACTGAAGCTTTCTTT. The chain recombines TRBV12-2 with TRBJ1-1. TRBV12-2 is reported as a pseudogene. This CDR3 is built from 14 residues.

The gene calls are TRBV19 and TRBJ1-2; 9 bases align to TRBD1. Trimming removed 7 bases from V and 8 bases from J; junction bases left unmatched: 14. Germline CDR1 and CDR2: LNHDA and SQIVND (reference sequence). This CDR3 has 15 amino acids. Written as DNA, the CDR3 is TGTGCCAGTACATCGGGGGCGACAGGGGGTCACGGCTACACCTTC. As protein: CASTSGATGGHGYTF.

The chain couples TRBV7-1 to TRBJ2-1; TRBD1 aligns across 9 bases. TRBV7-1 is an ORF; its function is uncertain. The CDR3 has 16 amino acids. V gave up 6 bases and J gave up 9 bases; unmatched junction bases: 15. CDR3 DNA: TGTGCCAGCAGATTACCGGGACAGGGACCATTAGGTGAGCAGTTCTTC. Translation: CASRLPGQGPLGEQFF.

The V and J genes are TRBV11-3 and TRBJ1-1, with D possibly being TRBD1 (5 bases). The CDR3 extends over 16 amino acids. Trimming stripped 4 bases from V and 1 base from J, with 16 bases between. Germline V gene data show CDR1 as SGHNT and CDR2 as YENEEA. The CDR3 DNA reads as TGTGCCAGCAGCTCGAGCCGGGCCCAGGGGAACACTGAAGCTTTCTTT. Protein sequence: CASSSSRAQGNTEAFF.

The rearrangement uses TRBV11-3 and TRBJ1-1; a weak D match, TRBD1 (6 bases). Trimming cost V 5 bases and J 1 base, with 14 bases left between them. CDR3 size: 15 residues. CDR1 and CDR2 from the germline V gene are SGHNT and YENEEA. This CDR3 reads CASSPQGGGNTEAFF. In DNA, the CDR3 is TGTGCCAGCAGCCCACAGGGTGGGGGGAACACTGAAGCTTTCTTT. The entire variable domain, with the rest obtained from reference TRBV11-3 and TRBJ1-1, is as follows: EAGVVQSPRYKIIEKKQPVAFWCNPISGHNTLYWYLQNLGQGPELLIRYENEEAVDDSQLPKDRFSAERLKGVDSTLKIQPAELGDSAVYLCASSPQGGGNTEAFFGQGTRLTVV.

This chain uses TRBV11-3 with TRBJ1-2; D unclear. V was pared by 1 base and J by 6 bases, with 12 bases between. This CDR3 has 14 residues. Germline CDR1 reads SGHNT; CDR2 reads YENEEA. The CDR3 DNA reads TGTGCCAGCAGCTTAGTGTCGGGGATCGATGGCTACACCTTC. This translates into CASSLVSGIDGYTF.

The chain carries TRBV6-8 and TRBJ1-6; 8 positions agree with TRBD1. CDR3 length: 16 residues. V was clipped by 6 bases and J by 8 bases; unmatched bases: 12. Per germline, CDR1 MNHGY and CDR2 SAAAGT. The CDR3 bases are TGTGCCAGCAGGCCTGGACAGGGACTTATGTATTCACCCCTCCACTTT. Translating it yields CASRPGQGLMYSPLHF.

The V and J genes are TRBV11-3 and TRBJ1-4, with 8 nucleotides matching TRBD1. The trim removed 2 bases at V and 6 bases at J, leaving 5 bases unmatched. The CDR3 consists of 15 residues. CDR1 and CDR2 from the germline V gene are SGHNT and YENEEA. The CDR3 sequence: CASSLSDRVHEKLFF. CDR3 DNA: TGTGCCAGCAGCTTATCGGACAGGGTTCATGAAAAACTGTTTTTT.

This chain joins TRBV19 and TRBJ1-2; a possible D gene is TRBD1 (5 bases). Germline V gives CDR1 LNHDA, CDR2 SQIVND (reference sequence). The CDR3 loop spans 15 amino acids. V was pared by 7 bases and J by 8 bases, with 23 bases between. CDR3 coding DNA: TGTGCCAGTACCCCTTATGCCGGGGGACCGGGAGGCTACACCTTC. Amino acid sequence: CASTPYAGGPGGYTF.

V is TRBV18 and J is TRBJ1-1; D is uncertain. Per germline, CDR1 KGHSH and CDR2 LQKENI. The V end was cut by 5 bases, the J end by 7 bases, with 14 bases between. CDR3 length: 13 amino acids. CDR3 sequence (DNA): TGTGCCAGCTCAGATCAAGGCGGCCTTGAAGCTTTCTTT. It encodes CASSDQGGLEAFF.

The rearrangement links TRBV7-7 to TRBJ1-5; D is perhaps TRBD1 (5 bases). Germline CDR1 SSHAT, CDR2 FNYEAQ (reference sequence). V lost 5 bases and J lost 3, with 11 bases in between. The CDR3 sequence is 14 residues long. The CDR3 DNA reads as TGTGCCAGCAGCCGCGGGGCGGTCAATCAGCCCCAGCATTTT. Translated: CASSRGAVNQPQHF.

The rearrangement links TRBV12-5 to TRBJ2-7; D gene ambiguous. Trimming cost V 6 bases and J 3 bases, with 9 bases left between them. Looked up from germline, CDR1 is LGHNT and CDR2 is FRNRAP. There are 12 residues in the CDR3. The chain's CDR3 is CASGRQDYEQYF. CDR3 coding DNA: TGTGCTAGTGGGAGGCAAGACTACGAGCAGTACTTC.

The V gene is TRBV7-7, the J gene TRBJ1-4, with 9 bases that match TRBD1. Germline V CDR1 and CDR2: SSHAT, FNYEAQ (reference sequence). The CDR3 is made up of 14 amino acids. J was trimmed by 7 bases and V by 4 bases; bases with no gene match: 4. CDR3 coding DNA: TGTGCCAGCAGCTCGACAGGGGGGATTGAAAAACTGTTTTTT. This codes for CASSSTGGIEKLFF.

The CDR3, as DNA: TGTGCCAGTAGTATTAATTTGGGAGCCTACAATGAGCAGTTCTTC. It encodes CASSINLGAYNEQFF. The rearrangement uses TRBV19 and TRBJ2-1; possibly TRBD2 for D (5 bases). The CDR3 extends over 15 amino acids. Trimming shortened V by 3 bases and J by 2 bases, and 11 bases separated the two germline ends. Germline V gene sequence: CDR1 LNHDA, CDR2 SQIVND (reference sequence).

The chain combines TRBV6-8 with TRBJ2-7; the match to TRBD2 covers 13 bases. CDR1 and CDR2 (germline): MNHGY, SAAAGT. With V trimmed by 5 bases and J by 3 bases, 10 bases remained unmatched. This CDR3 is built from 17 residues. The CDR3 sequence is CASSPGTSGTSFYEQYF. DNA of the CDR3: TGTGCCAGCAGTCCTGGGACTAGCGGGACAAGCTTCTACGAGCAGTACTTC.

The gene calls are TRBV6-8 and TRBJ1-1, with a possible D match to TRBD1 (5 bases). Trimming cost V 5 bases and J 1 base, with 14 bases left between them. There are 15 residues in the CDR3. Looked up from germline, CDR1 is MNHGY and CDR2 is SAAAGT. The CDR3 nucleotides read TGTGCCAGCAGTATTCCAGGGTTCCCGAACACTGAAGCTTTCTTT. Protein sequence: CASSIPGFPNTEAFF.

The chain couples TRBV15 to TRBJ2-5; either TRBD1 or TRBD2 may fit D (6 bases each). The CDR3 is 15 amino acids. Germline CDR1 is LNHNV and CDR2 is YYDKDF (reference sequence). Trimming took off 2 bases at V and 1 base at J, with 11 bases between the two ends. CDR3 protein: CATSRLGGIQETQYF. CDR3 DNA sequence: TGTGCCACCAGCAGATTAGGGGGGATCCAAGAGACCCAGTACTTC.

This clone has a single count. The V and J genes are TRBV29-1 and TRBJ1-1; 7 bases are a match to TRBD1. Per germline, CDR1 SQVTM and CDR2 ANQGSEA. With 4 bases clipped from V and 5 bases from J, the junction kept 13 bases outside the gene matches. The CDR3 is 15 amino acids. The CDR3 bases are TGCAGCGTTGGGGATTCAACAGGGGAAGGGACTGAAGCTTTCTTT. Translating it yields CSVGDSTGEGTEAFF.

The chain is built from TRBV12-5 and TRBJ1-2; D unresolved. The CDR3 extends over 16 amino acids. Germline CDR1 reads LGHNT; CDR2 reads FRNRAP. CDR3: CASTLVGREANYGYTF. The CDR3 DNA is TGTGCCAGCACCCTCGTGGGTAGAGAGGCTAACTATGGCTACACCTTC.

This CDR3 is CAWKSGQRSTDTQYF. DNA of the CDR3: TGTGCCTGGAAATCCGGACAGCGGAGCACAGATACGCAGTATTTT. The rearrangement links TRBV30 to TRBJ2-3; D might be TRBD1 (6 bases). This CDR3 contains 15 residues. V was cut by 4 bases and J by 0 bases, with 14 bases left in between. The V gene's germline CDR1 is GTSNPN and CDR2 SVGIG (reference sequence).